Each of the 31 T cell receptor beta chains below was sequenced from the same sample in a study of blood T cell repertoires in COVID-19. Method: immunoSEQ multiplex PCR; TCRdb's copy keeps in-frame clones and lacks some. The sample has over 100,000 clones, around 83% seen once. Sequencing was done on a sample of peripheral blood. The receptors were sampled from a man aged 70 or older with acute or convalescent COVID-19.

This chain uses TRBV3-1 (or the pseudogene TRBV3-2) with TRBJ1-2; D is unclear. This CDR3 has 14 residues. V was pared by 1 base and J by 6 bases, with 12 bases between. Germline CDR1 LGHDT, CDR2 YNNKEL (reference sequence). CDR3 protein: CASSQGVRGNGYTF. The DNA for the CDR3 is TGTGCCAGCAGCCAAGGGGTGAGAGGTAATGGCTACACCTTC.

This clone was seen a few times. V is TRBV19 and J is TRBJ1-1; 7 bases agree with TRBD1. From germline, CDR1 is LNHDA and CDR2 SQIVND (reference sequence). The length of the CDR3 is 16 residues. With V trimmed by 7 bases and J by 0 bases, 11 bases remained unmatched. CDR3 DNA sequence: TGTGCCAGTATCGAACAGGGGATCCGGGTGAACACTGAAGCTTTCTTT. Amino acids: CASIEQGIRVNTEAFF.

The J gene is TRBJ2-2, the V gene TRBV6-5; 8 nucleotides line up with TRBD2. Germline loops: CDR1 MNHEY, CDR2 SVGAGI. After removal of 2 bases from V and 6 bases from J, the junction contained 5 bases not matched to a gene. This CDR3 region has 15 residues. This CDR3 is CASSYGAGGAGELFF. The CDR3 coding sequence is TGTGCCAGCAGTTACGGGGCGGGGGGTGCCGGGGAGCTGTTTTTT.

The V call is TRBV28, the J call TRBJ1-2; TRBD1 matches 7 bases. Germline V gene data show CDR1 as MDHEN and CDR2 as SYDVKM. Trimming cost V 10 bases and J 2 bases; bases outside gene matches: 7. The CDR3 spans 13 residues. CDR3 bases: TGTGCCACCAGAGGGACAGAGAACTATGGCTACACCTTC. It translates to CATRGTENYGYTF.

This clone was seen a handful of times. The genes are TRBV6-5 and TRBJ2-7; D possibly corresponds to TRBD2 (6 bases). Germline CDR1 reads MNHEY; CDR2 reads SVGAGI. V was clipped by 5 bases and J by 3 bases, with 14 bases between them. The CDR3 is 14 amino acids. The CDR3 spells CASSRGTGNYEQYF. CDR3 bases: TGTGCCAGCAGTCGCGGGACCGGGAACTACGAGCAGTACTTC.

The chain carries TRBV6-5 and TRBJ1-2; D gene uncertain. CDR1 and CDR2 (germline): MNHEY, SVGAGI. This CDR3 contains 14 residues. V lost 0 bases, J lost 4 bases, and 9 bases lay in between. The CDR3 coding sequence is TGTGCCAGCAGTTACTCTCACATACGCTATGGCTACACCTTC. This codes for CASSYSHIRYGYTF.

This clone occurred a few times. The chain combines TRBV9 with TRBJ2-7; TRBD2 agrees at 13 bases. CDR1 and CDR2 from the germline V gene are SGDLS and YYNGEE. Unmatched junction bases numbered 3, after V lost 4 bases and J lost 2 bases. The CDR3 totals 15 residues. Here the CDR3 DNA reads TGTGCCAGCAGCCCCGGGACTAGCGGGGCCTACGAGCAGTACTTC. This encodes CASSPGTSGAYEQYF.

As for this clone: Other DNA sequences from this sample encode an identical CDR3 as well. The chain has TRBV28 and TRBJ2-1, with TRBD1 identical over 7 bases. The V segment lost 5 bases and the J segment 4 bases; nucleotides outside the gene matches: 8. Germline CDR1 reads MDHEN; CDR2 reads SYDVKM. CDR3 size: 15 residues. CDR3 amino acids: CASSHRQGTYNEQFF. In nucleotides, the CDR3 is TGTGCCAGCAGTCACCGACAGGGTACTTACAATGAGCAGTTCTTC.

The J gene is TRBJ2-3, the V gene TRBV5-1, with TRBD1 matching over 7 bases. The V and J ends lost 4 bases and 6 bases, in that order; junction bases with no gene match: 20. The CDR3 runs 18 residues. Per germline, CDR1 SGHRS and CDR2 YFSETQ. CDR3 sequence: CASSRGGTTGARGDTQYF. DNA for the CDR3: TGCGCCAGCAGCCGAGGAGGCACTACAGGGGCCCGAGGGGATACGCAGTATTTT.

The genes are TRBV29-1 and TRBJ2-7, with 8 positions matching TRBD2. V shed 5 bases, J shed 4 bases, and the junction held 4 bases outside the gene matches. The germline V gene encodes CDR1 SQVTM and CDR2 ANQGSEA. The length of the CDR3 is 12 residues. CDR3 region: CSVQAGVYEQYF. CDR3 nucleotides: TGCAGCGTTCAAGCGGGAGTGTACGAGCAGTACTTC.

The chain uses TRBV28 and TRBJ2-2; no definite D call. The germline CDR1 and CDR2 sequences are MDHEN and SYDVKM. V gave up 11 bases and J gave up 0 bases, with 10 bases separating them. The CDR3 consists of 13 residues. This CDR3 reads CAATDTNTGELFF. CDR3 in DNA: TGTGCCGCCACAGACACGAACACCGGGGAGCTGTTTTTT.

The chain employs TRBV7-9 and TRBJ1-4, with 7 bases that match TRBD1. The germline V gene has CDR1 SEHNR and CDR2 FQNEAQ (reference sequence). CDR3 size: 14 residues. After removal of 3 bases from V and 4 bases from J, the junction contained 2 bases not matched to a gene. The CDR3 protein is CASSFGQVNEKLFF. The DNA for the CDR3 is TGTGCCAGCAGCTTCGGACAGGTTAATGAAAAACTGTTTTTT. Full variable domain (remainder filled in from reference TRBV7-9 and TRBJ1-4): DTGVSQNPRHKITKRGQNVTFRCDPISEHNRLYWYRQTLGQGPEFLTYFQNEAQLEKSRLLSDRFSAERPKGSFSTLEIQRTEQGDSAMYLCASSFGQVNEKLFFGSGTQLSVL.

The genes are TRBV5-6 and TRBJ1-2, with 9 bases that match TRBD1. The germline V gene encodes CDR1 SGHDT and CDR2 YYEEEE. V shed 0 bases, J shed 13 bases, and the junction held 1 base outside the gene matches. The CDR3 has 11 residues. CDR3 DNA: TGTGCCAGCAGCTTGGACAGGGGGCCCACCTTC. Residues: CASSLDRGPTF.

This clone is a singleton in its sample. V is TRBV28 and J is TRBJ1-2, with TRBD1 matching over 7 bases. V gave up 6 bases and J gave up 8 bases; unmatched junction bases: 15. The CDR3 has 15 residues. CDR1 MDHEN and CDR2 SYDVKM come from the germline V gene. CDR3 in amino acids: CASRPFGQAPRGYTF. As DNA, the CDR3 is TGTGCCAGCAGACCCTTTGGACAGGCCCCACGGGGCTACACCTTC.

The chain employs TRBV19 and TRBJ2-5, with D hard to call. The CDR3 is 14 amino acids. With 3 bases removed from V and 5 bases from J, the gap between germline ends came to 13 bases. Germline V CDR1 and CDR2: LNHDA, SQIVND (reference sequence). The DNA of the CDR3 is TGTGCCAGTAGTATGGGCCGAACTTGGGAGACCCAGTACTTC. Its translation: CASSMGRTWETQYF.

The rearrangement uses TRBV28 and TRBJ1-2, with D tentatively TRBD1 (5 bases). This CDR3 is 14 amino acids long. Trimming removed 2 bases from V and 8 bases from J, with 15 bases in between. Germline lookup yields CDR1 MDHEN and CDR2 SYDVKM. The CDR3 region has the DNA TGTGCCAGCAGTTTAGCAGGGCCCCAAGGGGGCTACACCTTC. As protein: CASSLAGPQGGYTF.

The CDR3 coding sequence is TGTGCCAGCAGAAAGGGGGCTCCTACCTACGAGCAGTACTTC. Translating gives CASRKGAPTYEQYF. The chain recombines TRBV3-1 (or the pseudogene TRBV3-2) with TRBJ2-7; the match to TRBD1 covers 7 bases. V shed 6 bases and J 2 bases; nucleotides not matched to a gene: 7. CDR3 length: 14 residues. CDR1 and CDR2 from the germline V gene are LGHDT and YNNKEL (reference sequence).

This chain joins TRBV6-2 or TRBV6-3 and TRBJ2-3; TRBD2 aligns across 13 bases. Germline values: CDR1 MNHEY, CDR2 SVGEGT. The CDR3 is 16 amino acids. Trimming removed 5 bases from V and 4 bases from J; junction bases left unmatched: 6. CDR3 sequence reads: CASSGRLAGGPDTQYF. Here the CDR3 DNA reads TGTGCCAGCAGTGGACGACTAGCGGGGGGTCCAGATACGCAGTATTTT.

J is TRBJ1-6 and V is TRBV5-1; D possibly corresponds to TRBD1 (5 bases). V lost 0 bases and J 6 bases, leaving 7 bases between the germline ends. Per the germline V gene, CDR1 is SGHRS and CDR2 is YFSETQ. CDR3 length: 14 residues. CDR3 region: CASSLGGGNSPLHF. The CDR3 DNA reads TGCGCCAGCAGCTTGGGGGGCGGTAATTCACCCCTCCACTTT. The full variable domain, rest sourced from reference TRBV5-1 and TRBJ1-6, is KAGVTQTPRYLIKTRGQQVTLSCSPISGHRSVSWYQQTPGQGLQFLFEYFSETQRNKGNFPGRFSGRQFSNSRSEMNVSTLELGDSALYLCASSLGGGNSPLHFGNGTRLTVT.

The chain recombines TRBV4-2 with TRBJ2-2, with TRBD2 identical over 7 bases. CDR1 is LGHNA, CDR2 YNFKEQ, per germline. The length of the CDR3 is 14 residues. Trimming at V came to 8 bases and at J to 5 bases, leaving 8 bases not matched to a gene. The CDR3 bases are TGTGCCAGCCAAATGAAGGGAGGGACCGGGGAGCTGTTTTTT. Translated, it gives CASQMKGGTGELFF.

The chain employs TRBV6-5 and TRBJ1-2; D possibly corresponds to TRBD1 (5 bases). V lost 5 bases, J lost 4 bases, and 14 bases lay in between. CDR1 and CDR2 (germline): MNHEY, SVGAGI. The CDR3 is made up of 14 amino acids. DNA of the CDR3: TGTGCCAGCAGTCCAAAGTTTGGGGCCTATGGCTACACCTTC. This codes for CASSPKFGAYGYTF.

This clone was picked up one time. The CDR3 DNA reads as TGTGCCAGCTCACCGGGGGCGAACTACGAGCAGTACTTC. Amino acids: CASSPGANYEQYF. V gene TRBV18 combines with J gene TRBJ2-7; TRBD1 might be the D (6 bases). This CDR3 is 13 amino acids long. The V end was cut by 3 bases, the J end by 3 bases, with 9 bases between. Germline V gene lookup returns CDR1 KGHSH and CDR2 LQKENI.

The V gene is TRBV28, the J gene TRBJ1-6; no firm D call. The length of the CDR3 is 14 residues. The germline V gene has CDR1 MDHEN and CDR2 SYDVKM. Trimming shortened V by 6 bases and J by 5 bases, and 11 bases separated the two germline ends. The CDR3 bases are TGTGCCAGCAGCACGGGATCCAATAATTCACCCCTCCACTTT. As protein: CASSTGSNNSPLHF.

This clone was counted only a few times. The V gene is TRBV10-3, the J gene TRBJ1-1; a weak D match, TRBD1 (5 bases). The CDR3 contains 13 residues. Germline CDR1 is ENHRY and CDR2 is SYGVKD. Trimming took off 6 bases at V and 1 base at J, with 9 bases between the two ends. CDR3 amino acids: CAIRLTENTEAFF. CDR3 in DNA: TGTGCCATCAGGCTGACAGAGAACACTGAAGCTTTCTTT.

CDR3 in amino acids: CASRDSTAYEQYF. The CDR3 nucleotides are TGTGCCAGCCGGGACTCCACGGCCTACGAGCAGTACTTC. The chain joins TRBV28 to TRBJ2-7, with D maybe TRBD2 (6 bases). This CDR3 comprises 13 residues. The germline V gene has CDR1 MDHEN and CDR2 SYDVKM. The V end lost 8 bases, the J end lost 2 bases, and 13 bases lay between the germline ends.

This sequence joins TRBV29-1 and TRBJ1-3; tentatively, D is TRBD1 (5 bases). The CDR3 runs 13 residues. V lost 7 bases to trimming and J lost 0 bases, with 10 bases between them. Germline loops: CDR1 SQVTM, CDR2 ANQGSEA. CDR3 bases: TGCAGCGCCGCGACAGACTCTGGAAACACCATATATTTT. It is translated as CSAATDSGNTIYF. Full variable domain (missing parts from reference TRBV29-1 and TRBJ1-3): SAVISQKPSRDICQRGTSLTIQCQVDSQVTMMFWYRQQPGQSLTLIATANQGSEATYESGFVIDKFPISRPNLTFSTLTVSNMSPEDSSIYLCSAATDSGNTIYFGEGSWLTVV.

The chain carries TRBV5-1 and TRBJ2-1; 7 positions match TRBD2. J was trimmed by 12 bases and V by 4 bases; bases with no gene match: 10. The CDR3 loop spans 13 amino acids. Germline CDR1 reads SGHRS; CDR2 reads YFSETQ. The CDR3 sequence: CASSTLLAGVQFF. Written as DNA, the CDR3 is TGCGCCAGCAGCACACTCCTGGCGGGGGTGCAGTTCTTC. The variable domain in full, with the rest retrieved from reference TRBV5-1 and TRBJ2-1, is KAGVTQTPRYLIKTRGQQVTLSCSPISGHRSVSWYQQTPGQGLQFLFEYFSETQRNKGNFPGRFSGRQFSNSRSEMNVSTLELGDSALYLCASSTLLAGVQFFGPGTRLTVL.

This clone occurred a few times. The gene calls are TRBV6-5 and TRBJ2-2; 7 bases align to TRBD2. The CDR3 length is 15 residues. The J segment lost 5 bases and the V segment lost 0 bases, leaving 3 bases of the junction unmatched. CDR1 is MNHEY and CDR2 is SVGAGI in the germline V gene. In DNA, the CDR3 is TGTGCCAGCAGTTACTCCGGCGGGGGAACCGGGGAGCTGTTTTTT. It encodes CASSYSGGGTGELFF.

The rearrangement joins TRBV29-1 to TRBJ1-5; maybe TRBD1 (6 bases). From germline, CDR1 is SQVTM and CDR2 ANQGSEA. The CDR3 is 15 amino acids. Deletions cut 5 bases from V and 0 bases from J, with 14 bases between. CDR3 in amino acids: CSVQGQPDSNQPQHF. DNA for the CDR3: TGCAGCGTTCAAGGACAGCCAGATAGCAATCAGCCCCAGCATTTT.

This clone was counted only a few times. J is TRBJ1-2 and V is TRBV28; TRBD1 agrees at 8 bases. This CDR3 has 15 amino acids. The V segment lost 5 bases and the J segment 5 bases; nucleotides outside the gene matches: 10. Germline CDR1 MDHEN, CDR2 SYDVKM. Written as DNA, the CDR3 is TGTGCCAGCAGTGTCCCGACAGGGGTAGATTATGGCTACACCTTC. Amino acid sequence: CASSVPTGVDYGYTF.

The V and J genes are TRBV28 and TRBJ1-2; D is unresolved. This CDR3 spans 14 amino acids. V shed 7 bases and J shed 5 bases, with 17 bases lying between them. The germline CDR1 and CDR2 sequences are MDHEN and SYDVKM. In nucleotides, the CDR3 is TGTGCCAGCACTACCCCCTCGGTGAGGTATGGCTACACCTTC. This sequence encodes CASTTPSVRYGYTF.